These 15 T cell receptor beta chains were all obtained from the same sample, sequenced in a study of T cells in Graves' hyperthyroidism and ophthalmopathy. RNA transcripts served as the template for amplifying TCR beta CDR3 regions. The HTBI set primed first-round TCR CDR3 RT-PCR. A single record per CDR3 protein comes from TCRdb applying MiXCR to the multiplex PCR reads. Of approximately 490,000 distinct CDR3 sequences listed, approximately 23% are singletons. Input material: blood. The receptors derive from an older woman with Graves' ophthalmopathy.

The chain recombines TRBV13 with TRBJ2-6; 10 bases are a match to TRBD1. From germline, CDR1 is PRHDT and CDR2 FYEKMQ (reference sequence). The V and J ends lost 6 bases and 3 bases, in that order; junction bases with no gene match: 11. The CDR3 has 18 amino acids. CDR3 in DNA: TGTGCCAGCAGTGGACCTGACAGGGGGCGGGTTGGGGCCAACGTCCTGACTTTC. It yields the protein CASSGPDRGRVGANVLTF.

The chain employs TRBV6-2 or TRBV6-3 and TRBJ1-1; TRBD1 is a possible D gene (5 bases). The CDR3 consists of 13 residues. Trimming stripped 7 bases from V and 1 base from J, with 10 bases between. Germline V CDR1 and CDR2: MNHEY, SVGEGT. CDR3 amino acids: CASTSGPNTEAFF. The DNA for the CDR3 is TGTGCCAGCACTTCGGGGCCGAACACTGAAGCTTTCTTT.

The V gene is TRBV9, the J gene TRBJ1-1, with a weak D call TRBD1 (5 bases). Trimming removed 4 bases from V and 3 bases from J, with 16 bases in between. CDR1 and CDR2 (germline): SGDLS, YYNGEE. The CDR3 spans 15 residues. CDR3 sequence (DNA): TGTGCCAGCAGCTCGAGAGCGAGGGGTTACACTGAAGCTTTCTTT. This codes for CASSSRARGYTEAFF.

This clonotype came up many times. V is TRBV12-3 or TRBV12-4 and J is TRBJ1-1; TRBD1 is a possible D gene (5 bases). The CDR3 covers 14 residues. V was trimmed by 3 bases and J by 3 bases, leaving 11 bases between them. CDR3: CASSLRTSDTEAFF. CDR3 nucleotides: TGTGCCAGCAGTTTGAGGACAAGCGACACTGAAGCTTTCTTT.

This clonotype was observed at least ten times. This chain joins TRBV6-1 and TRBJ2-1, with TRBD2 matching 8 bases. The CDR3 is 13 amino acids. Per the germline V gene, CDR1 is MNHNS and CDR2 is SASEGT. V shed 5 bases and J 9 bases; nucleotides not matched to a gene: 6. CDR3 sequence (DNA): TGTGCCAGCAGTAGCGGGAGCTTACTTGAGCAGTTCTTC. This sequence encodes CASSSGSLLEQFF.

This chain links TRBV5-8 with TRBJ1-5, with 10 bases matching TRBD1. The CDR3 is 14 amino acids. Germline trimming cut 5 bases from V and 5 bases from J; bases unmatched to any gene: 4. In germline, CDR1 is SGHTS, CDR2 YDEGEE. CDR3 protein: CASRDRGRYQPQHF. The DNA of the CDR3 is TGTGCCAGCAGAGACAGGGGGCGGTATCAGCCCCAGCATTTT.

This clonotype was recorded at least ten times. The chain carries TRBV20-1 and TRBJ2-5; perhaps TRBD1 as D (7 bases). Germline lookup yields CDR1 DFQATT and CDR2 SNEGSKA (reference sequence). Deletions cut 0 bases from V and 2 bases from J, with 28 bases between. The CDR3 is made up of 20 amino acids. The CDR3: CSARDDDRERALTLQETQYF. In DNA, the CDR3 is TGCAGTGCTAGAGACGACGACAGGGAGCGGGCGCTGACACTACAAGAGACCCAGTACTTC.

This chain links TRBV27 with TRBJ2-3, with D maybe TRBD2 (5 bases). Germline CDR1 and CDR2: MNHEY and SMNVEV (reference sequence). The CDR3 is made up of 13 amino acids. Trimming took off 7 bases at V and 0 bases at J, with 8 bases between the two ends. CDR3 sequence reads: CASTDYSTDTQYF. The CDR3 nucleotides read TGTGCCAGCACCGACTACAGCACAGATACGCAGTATTTT.

The rearrangement uses TRBV7-8 and TRBJ1-5, with no clear D. The germline V gene has CDR1 SGHVS and CDR2 FQNEAQ. The CDR3 is 15 amino acids. Trimming took off 2 bases at V and 0 bases at J, with 8 bases between the two ends. CDR3 sequence: CASSLWRDSNQPQHF. The CDR3 DNA is TGTGCCAGCAGCTTATGGAGGGATAGCAATCAGCCCCAGCATTTT.

This clonotype has just a few counts. This chain uses TRBV4-1 with TRBJ2-7; 8 bases agree with TRBD1. With 5 bases clipped from V and 5 bases from J, the junction kept 8 bases outside the gene matches. Germline V gives CDR1 MGHRA, CDR2 YSYEKL. The CDR3 totals 14 residues. In DNA form, the CDR3 reads TGCGCCAGCAGCTCGGGGACAGGAGGGAACGAGCAGTACTTC. Translation gives CASSSGTGGNEQYF.

This chain links TRBV9 with TRBJ1-2; 7 positions agree with TRBD1. V trimming: 3 bases; J trimming: 4 bases; junction bases outside the gene matches: 6. The CDR3 totals 14 residues. Germline V lookup: CDR1 SGDLS, CDR2 YYNGEE. CDR3 amino acids: CASSARQGTYGYTF. Written as DNA, the CDR3 is TGTGCCAGCAGCGCCAGACAGGGCACCTATGGCTACACCTTC.

This clonotype was observed many times. This chain links TRBV11-2 with TRBJ2-7; tentative D call: TRBD1 (5 bases). The germline gives CDR1 SGHAT, CDR2 FQNNGV. This CDR3 contains 15 residues. Between the trimmed V and J ends, which lost 1 base and 7 bases, there was a span of 17 bases. CDR3 loop: CASSLAPGSAREQYF. In nucleotides, the CDR3 is TGTGCCAGCAGCTTAGCCCCAGGGTCCGCTCGAGAGCAGTACTTC.

V is TRBV30 and J is TRBJ1-2; 7 bases are a match to TRBD1. This CDR3 contains 12 residues. The V segment lost 2 bases and the J segment 7 bases; nucleotides outside the gene matches: 4. Germline V gene lookup returns CDR1 GTSNPN and CDR2 SVGIG (reference sequence). This CDR3 reads CAWSTGERGYTF. CDR3 sequence (DNA): TGTGCCTGGAGTACAGGGGAACGTGGCTACACCTTC.

The chain couples TRBV9 to TRBJ2-2; 8 bases fit TRBD2. The CDR3 length is 14 residues. Germline V gene sequence: CDR1 SGDLS, CDR2 YYNGEE. V shed 2 bases and J 6 bases; nucleotides not matched to a gene: 3. CDR3 coding DNA: TGTGCCAGCAGCGTGGGACTAGTTGCCGGGGAGCTGTTTTTT. Its translation: CASSVGLVAGELFF.

This clonotype was seen many times. The chain employs TRBV6-4 and TRBJ2-3; D is perhaps TRBD2 (5 bases). From germline, CDR1 is MRHNA and CDR2 SNTAGT. The V end lost 0 bases, the J end lost 2 bases, and 18 bases lay between the germline ends. The CDR3 sequence is 18 residues long. CDR3 DNA sequence: TGTGCCAGCAGTGACTCGAAGGGTCCAGCGGAAAACACAGATACGCAGTATTTT. Amino acids: CASSDSKGPAENTDTQYF.